These T cell receptor beta chains were read from a single sample in a study of post-analysis software for immune sequencing data. TCRdb reprocessed the PCR reads with MiXCR, giving one entry per CDR3 protein. This table has hundreds of thousands of distinct CDR3 sequences, around 64% appearing once. The sequenced sample consisted of blood. All receptors come from a girl aged 2 to 10 with multiple sclerosis. CDR3s include the opening cysteine and the closing phenylalanine or tryptophan. A D gene is named only where the DNA matches it firmly. Clone size is given for some rows only: seen once, a few or many times, or a class if the clone is expanded.

clone_size | d_call | cdr3_length | j_call | v_call | cdr3_nt | cdr3_aa
few | . | 14 | TRBJ2-1 | TRBV11-2 | TGTGCCAGCAGCCCTGAAATACCCTACAATGAGCAGTTCTTC | CASSPEIPYNEQFF
. | TRBD2 | 16 | TRBJ2-3 | TRBV20-1 | TGCAGTGCTAGAAGTCCGGGACTAGCGGGACGGGGTACGCAGTATTTT | CSARSPGLAGRGTQYF
. | . | 15 | TRBJ1-1 | TRBV27 | TGTGCCAGCAGTTACAACTGGAGGGGGGGAACTGAAGCTTTCTTT | CASSYNWRGGTEAFF
. | TRBD2 | 15 | TRBJ2-5 | TRBV12-3/TRBV12-4 | TGTGCCAGCAGCCCGGGAGGGGCAGAACAAGAGACCCAGTACTTC | CASSPGGAEQETQYF
. | . | 14 | TRBJ1-5 | TRBV19 | TGTGCCAGTAGTATGGGGGATAGCAATCAGCCCCAGCATTTT | CASSMGDSNQPQHF
once | . | 15 | TRBJ1-1 | TRBV7-9 | TGTGCCAGCAGCTTAGCGCCGGCCCTGAACACTGAAGCTTTCTTT | CASSLAPALNTEAFF
few | . | 13 | TRBJ2-1 | TRBV6-5 | TGTGCCAGCAGTTACTCGACAGGTCATGAGCAGTTCTTC | CASSYSTGHEQFF
. | . | 15 | TRBJ1-1 | TRBV5-1 | TGCGCCAGCAGCTGGGCGGACAGCCTGAACACTGAAGCTTTCTTT | CASSWADSLNTEAFF
. | TRBD1 | 20 | TRBJ2-3 | TRBV25-1 | TGTGCCAGCAGTCAACCGTCCGCAGGGGGCCATAGTGCTAGCACAGATACGCAGTATTTT | CASSQPSAGGHSASTDTQYF
. | . | 13 | TRBJ2-3 | TRBV5-1 | TGCGCCAGCAGCTCCGGGAGTCGGGATACGCAGTATTTT | CASSSGSRDTQYF
. | . | 11 | TRBJ1-1 | TRBV11-3 | TGTGCCAGCAACTCCGGGGGTGAAGCTTTCTTT | CASNSGGEAFF
once | . | 13 | TRBJ2-5 | TRBV29-1 | TGCAGCGTTGAAGATCTTTTAGGGGAGGCCCAGTACTTC | CSVEDLLGEAQYF
. | TRBD2 | 15 | TRBJ2-5 | TRBV5-5 | TGTGCCAGCCGACTAGCGGGATTGTACCAAGAGACCCAGTACTTC | CASRLAGLYQETQYF
. | TRBD1 | 16 | TRBJ2-3 | TRBV20-1 | TGCAGTGCCCACCACCCGGAGACAGGGCGAACAGATACGCAGTATTTT | CSAHHPETGRTDTQYF
few | . | 16 | TRBJ2-1 | TRBV4-2 | TGTGCCAGCAGCCAGGACCGGGACGCAGGACACAATGAGCAGTTCTTC | CASSQDRDAGHNEQFF
. | . | 16 | TRBJ1-4 | TRBV7-2 | TGTGCCAGCAGCTTAGGGGCAGGGGAAGCAGGAGAAAAACTGTTTTTT | CASSLGAGEAGEKLFF
. | TRBD1 | 15 | TRBJ2-5 | TRBV6-6 | TGTGCCAGCAGACCCGGACAGGGGGCGCGGGAGACCCAGTACTTC | CASRPGQGARETQYF
few | TRBD1 | 14 | TRBJ1-4 | TRBV4-1 | TGCGCCAGCAGCCACCACAGGGGGAATGAAAAACTGTTTTTT | CASSHHRGNEKLFF
. | TRBD1 | 16 | TRBJ1-5 | TRBV2 | TGTGCCAGCAGGCTCGGACAGGGGGCGGCCAATCAGCCCCAGCATTTT | CASRLGQGAANQPQHF
. | . | 11 | TRBJ1-2 | TRBV29-1 | TGCAGCGTTTATCGAGGAGCTGGCTACACCTTC | CSVYRGAGYTF
few | . | 17 | TRBJ2-2 | TRBV7-9 | TGTGCCAGCAGCGCAGGCAGACCGACCGCCGGCACCGGGGAGCTGTTTTTT | CASSAGRPTAGTGELFF
few | . | 15 | TRBJ2-1 | TRBV7-9 | TGTGCCAGCAGCTCTATATCGCCGTTCAGGGATGAGCAGTTCTTC | CASSSISPFRDEQFF
few | TRBD1 | 14 | TRBJ2-5 | TRBV24-1 | TGTGCCACCAGTGATGCGGGACAGGGAGAGACCCAGTACTTC | CATSDAGQGETQYF
. | TRBD2 | 15 | TRBJ2-1 | TRBV28 | TGTGCCAGCAGTTCGACTAGCGGGAGGGCCAATGAGCAGTTCTTC | CASSSTSGRANEQFF
. | . | 14 | TRBJ1-4 | TRBV7-9 | TGTGCCAGCAGCTTAACGGGAGTAGGTGAAAAACTGTTTTTT | CASSLTGVGEKLFF
. | TRBD2 | 16 | TRBJ2-7 | TRBV20-1 | TGCAGTGCTAGATGGCGGGAGGGCGTCGGGGGGTACGAGCAGTACTTC | CSARWREGVGGYEQYF